A selection of T cell receptor beta chains follows, all from one sample in a study of blood T cell repertoires in COVID-19. Sequencing was performed with immunoSEQ multiplex PCR; in TCRdb, only in-frame clones are kept and a portion is missing. This sample has approximately 230,000 clones, with roughly 89% found just once. Sequencing was performed on peripheral blood. The receptors were gathered from a man aged 25-45 years who had recovered from COVID-19. CDR3s include the opening cysteine and the closing phenylalanine or tryptophan. A D gene is named only where the DNA matches it firmly. Part of the rows lack a size; the others show once, few, many or a class for expanded clones.

length: 11
V: TRBV29-1
J: TRBJ1-1
size: .
D: TRBD1
CDR3: CSADREIEAFF
DNA: TGCAGCGCAGACAGGGAAATTGAAGCTTTCTTT

length: 14
V: TRBV5-5
J: TRBJ1-3
size: .
D: TRBD1
CDR3: CASSLTGAGNTIYF
DNA: TGTGCCAGCAGCTTAACAGGGGCTGGAAACACCATATATTTT

length: 15
V: TRBV5-6
J: TRBJ2-7
size: few
D: TRBD1
CDR3: CASSVTTGGPNEQYF
DNA: TGTGCCAGCAGCGTTACGACAGGGGGTCCCAACGAGCAGTACTTC

length: 13
V: TRBV6-4
J: TRBJ2-3
size: .
D: .
CDR3: CASAPEGAFGQYF
DNA: TGTGCCAGCGCACCCGAAGGAGCCTTCGGGCAGTATTTT

length: 12
V: TRBV5-5
J: TRBJ1-2
size: .
D: .
CDR3: CASSLARASYTF
DNA: TGTGCCAGCAGCTTGGCCCGCGCATCTTACACCTTC

length: 13
V: TRBV10-1
J: TRBJ1-2
size: .
D: .
CDR3: CASSESVSYGYTF
DNA: TGCGCCAGCAGTGAGTCGGTGAGCTATGGCTACACCTTC

length: 14
V: TRBV6-6
J: TRBJ1-4
size: .
D: .
CDR3: CASSQTSTNEKLFF
DNA: TGTGCCAGCAGCCAGACATCAACTAATGAAAAACTGTTTTTT

length: 12
V: TRBV12-3/TRBV12-4
J: TRBJ2-5
size: .
D: TRBD1
CDR3: CAGRQGEETQYF
DNA: TGTGCCGGCAGACAGGGCGAAGAGACCCAGTACTTC

length: 12
V: TRBV29-1
J: TRBJ1-1
size: once
D: .
CDR3: CSVGSGSTEAFF
DNA: TGCAGCGTTGGGTCGGGATCCACTGAAGCTTTCTTT

length: 15
V: TRBV2
J: TRBJ2-1
size: .
D: TRBD1
CDR3: CASSVMGQGENEQFF
DNA: TGTGCCAGCAGTGTAATGGGACAGGGGGAAAATGAGCAGTTCTTC

length: 16
V: TRBV25-1
J: TRBJ2-1
size: .
D: TRBD2
CDR3: CASSVLAGGVVYEQFF
DNA: TGTGCCAGCAGTGTACTAGCGGGGGGTGTTGTATATGAGCAGTTCTTC

length: 16
V: TRBV5-6
J: TRBJ2-3
size: .
D: TRBD2
CDR3: CASSLEPGLSTDTQYF
DNA: TGTGCCAGCAGCTTAGAACCGGGACTAAGCACAGATACGCAGTATTTT

length: 17
V: TRBV7-6
J: TRBJ2-1
size: once
D: TRBD1
CDR3: CASSPRRDRENYNEQFF
DNA: TGTGCCAGCAGCCCAAGACGGGACAGGGAAAACTACAATGAGCAGTTCTTC

length: 13
V: TRBV18
J: TRBJ1-2
size: many
D: .
CDR3: CASSVDSRDGYTF
DNA: TGTGCCAGCTCAGTCGACAGTCGAGATGGCTACACCTTC

length: 16
V: TRBV7-2
J: TRBJ2-3
size: .
D: .
CDR3: CASSFVGGRNTDTQYF
DNA: TGTGCCAGCAGCTTCGTGGGGGGGCGGAACACAGATACGCAGTATTTT

length: 15
V: TRBV2
J: TRBJ1-5
size: .
D: .
CDR3: CASAPEGSYNQPQHF
DNA: TGTGCCAGCGCCCCGGAGGGCTCCTACAATCAGCCCCAGCATTTT

length: 14
V: TRBV5-1
J: TRBJ1-4
size: few
D: .
CDR3: CASTSSRVNEKLFF
DNA: TGCGCCAGCACCTCCAGCAGGGTTAATGAAAAACTGTTTTTT

length: 13
V: TRBV27
J: TRBJ2-7
size: .
D: TRBD1
CDR3: CASRPTGGNEQYF
DNA: TGTGCCAGCAGACCAACAGGGGGCAACGAGCAGTACTTC

length: 15
V: TRBV6-5
J: TRBJ2-5
size: .
D: .
CDR3: CASSKTGRSQETQYF
DNA: TGTGCCAGCAGCAAAACGGGGAGGTCCCAAGAGACCCAGTACTTC

length: 17
V: TRBV27
J: TRBJ1-1
size: .
D: .
CDR3: CASRPRQERRRNTEAFF
DNA: TGTGCCAGCAGACCCAGACAGGAGCGGCGTCGGAACACTGAAGCTTTCTTT

length: 15
V: TRBV11-3
J: TRBJ2-5
size: .
D: .
CDR3: CASSLRGGAEETQYF
DNA: TGTGCCAGCAGCTTGCGAGGAGGGGCTGAAGAGACCCAGTACTTC

length: 14
V: TRBV2
J: TRBJ1-3
size: few
D: TRBD1
CDR3: CASRPDRGLNTIYF
DNA: TGTGCCAGCAGGCCCGACAGGGGGTTGAACACCATATATTTT

length: 14
V: TRBV6-4
J: TRBJ2-7
size: .
D: TRBD2
CDR3: CASSEKGGSYEQYF
DNA: TGTGCCAGCAGTGAGAAGGGCGGGAGCTACGAGCAGTACTTC

length: 14
V: TRBV30
J: TRBJ2-4
size: .
D: .
CDR3: CAWSGRGGKNIQYF
DNA: TGTGCCTGGAGTGGTAGGGGGGGCAAAAACATTCAGTACTTC

length: 17
V: TRBV19
J: TRBJ2-3
size: .
D: .
CDR3: CASSLSVGRSAKDTQYF
DNA: TGTGCCAGTAGCCTCTCGGTGGGGCGGTCGGCCAAAGATACGCAGTATTTT

length: 12
V: TRBV5-6
J: TRBJ1-1
size: .
D: TRBD1
CDR3: CASSRDRGEAFF
DNA: TGTGCCAGCAGCCGGGACAGGGGCGAGGCTTTCTTT

length: 17
V: TRBV2
J: TRBJ2-7
size: .
D: .
CDR3: CASSPRGGAGTRPEQYF
DNA: TGTGCCAGCAGTCCAAGGGGGGGCGCGGGGACCCGGCCGGAGCAGTACTTC

length: 18
V: TRBV14
J: TRBJ2-2
size: .
D: TRBD1
CDR3: CASSQVLHGTGRAGELFF
DNA: TGTGCCAGCAGCCAAGTTTTACACGGGACAGGGAGGGCCGGGGAGCTGTTTTTT

length: 15
V: TRBV19
J: TRBJ2-7
size: .
D: .
CDR3: CASSTPVTGSYEQYF
DNA: TGTGCCAGTAGCACACCAGTGACAGGCTCCTACGAGCAGTACTTC

length: 10
V: TRBV7-9
J: TRBJ1-2
size: .
D: TRBD1
CDR3: CATGGAGYTF
DNA: TGTGCCACAGGGGGCGCGGGCTACACCTTC

length: 11
V: TRBV5-1
J: TRBJ1-3
size: few
D: .
CDR3: CASSLYNTIYF
DNA: TGCGCCAGCAGCTTGTATAACACCATATATTTT

length: 17
V: TRBV5-4
J: TRBJ2-3
size: .
D: .
CDR3: CASTLSRVTSSTDTQYF
DNA: TGTGCCAGCACCCTTTCCCGGGTTACCTCTAGCACAGATACGCAGTATTTT

length: 15
V: TRBV10-3
J: TRBJ2-5
size: .
D: TRBD1
CDR3: CAISPNEGARETQYF
DNA: TGTGCCATCAGCCCGAATGAGGGGGCTAGGGAGACCCAGTACTTC

length: 15
V: TRBV7-6
J: TRBJ2-1
size: .
D: TRBD2
CDR3: CASSSSGRTYNEQFF
DNA: TGTGCCAGCAGCTCGAGCGGGAGAACCTACAATGAGCAGTTCTTC

length: 13
V: TRBV4-3
J: TRBJ2-7
size: .
D: .
CDR3: CASSQNQGYEQYF
DNA: TGCGCCAGCAGCCAAAATCAGGGTTACGAGCAGTACTTC

length: 14
V: TRBV5-1
J: TRBJ1-2
size: once
D: .
CDR3: CASGIGSSGEGYTF
DNA: TGCGCCAGCGGTATCGGATCCTCAGGGGAGGGCTACACCTTC

length: 13
V: TRBV3-1/TRBV3-2
J: TRBJ2-1
size: .
D: TRBD2
CDR3: CASSLGLEGEQFF
DNA: TGTGCCAGCAGCCTGGGACTAGAGGGTGAGCAGTTCTTC

length: 16
V: TRBV5-8
J: TRBJ1-4
size: once
D: .
CDR3: CASRRRQITTNEKLFF
DNA: TGTGCCAGCAGACGGAGACAGATCACAACTAATGAAAAACTGTTTTTT

length: 13
V: TRBV28
J: TRBJ2-7
size: .
D: TRBD1
CDR3: CASSSQGAYEQYF
DNA: TGTGCCAGCAGCTCACAGGGGGCTTACGAGCAGTACTTC

length: 16
V: TRBV7-8
J: TRBJ2-1
size: .
D: TRBD2
CDR3: CASTLSGGAYAHEQFF
DNA: TGTGCCAGCACCCTTAGCGGGGGGGCCTATGCCCATGAGCAGTTCTTC

length: 14
V: TRBV6-2/TRBV6-3
J: TRBJ1-2
size: few
D: TRBD1
CDR3: CASSYVRGQDGYTF
DNA: TGTGCCAGCAGTTACGTCAGGGGGCAGGATGGCTACACCTTC

length: 16
V: TRBV5-1
J: TRBJ2-5
size: .
D: TRBD1
CDR3: CASSLAGYRGQETQYF
DNA: TGCGCCAGCAGCTTGGCGGGGTACAGGGGGCAGGAGACCCAGTACTTC

length: 16
V: TRBV7-8
J: TRBJ2-2
size: once
D: TRBD1
CDR3: CASSAHRGLGTGELFF
DNA: TGTGCCAGCAGCGCCCACAGGGGGCTGGGCACCGGGGAGCTGTTTTTT

length: 10
V: TRBV12-3/TRBV12-4
J: TRBJ2-3
size: .
D: .
CDR3: CASQADTQYF
DNA: TGTGCCAGCCAGGCAGATACGCAGTATTTT

length: 13
V: TRBV7-2
J: TRBJ1-6
size: few
D: .
CDR3: CASGPGENSPLHF
DNA: TGTGCCAGCGGACCAGGGGAAAATTCACCCCTCCACTTT

length: 16
V: TRBV4-2
J: TRBJ1-1
size: .
D: TRBD1
CDR3: CASSPGQGARGAEAFF
DNA: TGTGCCAGCAGCCCCGGACAGGGGGCCCGGGGGGCTGAAGCTTTCTTT

length: 16
V: TRBV27
J: TRBJ1-2
size: .
D: TRBD1
CDR3: CASSFSGGPLHYGYTF
DNA: TGTGCCAGCAGTTTCTCAGGGGGGCCGTTACACTATGGCTACACCTTC

length: 15
V: TRBV9
J: TRBJ2-2
size: once
D: .
CDR3: CASSIRQVDTGELFF
DNA: TGTGCCAGCAGCATCCGACAGGTAGACACCGGGGAGCTGTTTTTT

length: 16
V: TRBV27
J: TRBJ2-3
size: .
D: TRBD2
CDR3: CASNTWAGGQSDTQYF
DNA: TGTGCCAGCAACACCTGGGCGGGAGGACAGTCAGATACGCAGTATTTT

length: 14
V: TRBV5-8
J: TRBJ1-3
size: .
D: .
CDR3: CASSLLSSGNTIYF
DNA: TGTGCCAGCAGCCTGCTAAGCTCTGGAAACACCATATATTTT

length: 13
V: TRBV3-1/TRBV3-2
J: TRBJ1-5
size: once
D: TRBD1
CDR3: CASSLQGARPQHF
DNA: TGTGCCAGCAGCCTACAGGGGGCCCGGCCCCAGCATTTT

length: 15
V: TRBV15
J: TRBJ2-2
size: many
D: .
CDR3: CATSRGDRHTGELFF
DNA: TGTGCCACCAGCAGAGGAGACAGACACACCGGGGAGCTGTTTTTT